This entry features one TCR beta chain sequence. Only a few counts were recorded for this clonotype. Its antigen specificity is not known. The record has no base qualities; no much larger clone is one base away. The sample was run on an Illumina NovaSeq 6000. TCRalpha and TCRbeta cDNA libraries were constructed by 5'RACE with constant-segment primers, with sample barcodes and unique molecular identifiers being introduced. RNA was extracted from every sample with Trizol reagent. Amplification of the libraries took two PCR steps, and the second step added a second sample barcode plus Illumina TruSeq adapters. Libraries were sequenced on an Illumina NovaSeq with 2 x 150 bp paired-end reads. In the original analysis: Reads were demultiplexed and collapsed into UMI-guided consensus sequences with migec v1.2.7. Using mixcr v2.1.11, UMI consensuses were aligned to TRA and TRB V and J templates and then assembled into clonotypes. Expanded or contracted clonotypes were those called significant by both edgeR and NoisET, with noise models trained on biological replicates. edgeR calls used a false discovery rate-adjusted p below 0.01 and a log2 fold-change threshold of 1. PCA with hierarchical clustering of max-normalized trajectories of the 1000 most abundant clonotypes was used as exploratory dynamics analysis. The CD4 or CD8 phenotype of responding clones was assigned using the separately sequenced CD4+ and CD8+ repertoires. Through fastp at Q25 and MiXCR, TCRdb rebuilt clones from the public reads, retaining in-frame beta chains. Every CDR3 protein is listed once, alongside the most common genes and DNA of its rows. For this entry, the V and J calls and clone size follow TCRdb and not the study's own pipeline. A total of approximately 490,000 distinct CDR3 sequences appear in this sample, over 20% of them only once. The top ten clones comprise under 15% of the sample.

Ficoll-Paque density gradient centrifugation was used to isolate PBMCs. This record belongs to a study of T-cell memory formation after mild COVID-19 (dated by TCRdb to the early 2020s). A note on the overall study: Most TCR sequence clusters were specific to one of the two donors. In a couple of donors, T-cell clones that expanded and contracted after mild COVID-19 were followed by sequencing TCRalpha and TCRbeta repertoires longitudinally. Two young, previously healthy adult volunteers made up the cohort, one male and one female. Overall study outcomes, separate from this receptor: From day 15 to 85, contracting clones showed balanced CD4/CD8 phenotypes, whereas a second wave of clones that expanded from day 15 to 37 leaned towards CD4+. The second-wave clones that peaked on day 37 were not confirmed to be SARS-CoV-2 specific. Some responding clones were detected in pre-infection memory, suggesting pre-existing cross-reactive memory T cells joined the SARS-CoV-2 response. Only a couple of mild cases were covered by the study, and larger cohorts that include severe cases with pre-infection samples were considered necessary. Contracting CD4+ clones were found mainly in CM and EM memory subsets, while CD8+ clones were enriched in EMRA.

From the cysteine through the phenylalanine, the CDR3 covers 14 amino acids. The only DNA kept is the CDR3, 42 bases in frame from the first base. From a lookup of the germline V gene, CDR1 and CDR2 are SGHTA and FQGNSA. V trim: 4 bases; J trim: 6 bases; unmatched bases: 9. This clonotype was obtained from an adult woman who had mild COVID-19 (a few samples of this study predate the infection). The sample titles of this study are shuffled in the database, so cell type and time point are left out; the donor was told from shared clones. The sample consisted of PBMCs or a T cell subset sorted from them (not recorded which). The chain uses TRBV7-2 and TRBJ2-7, with 7 bases in between that match TRBD2. The DNA sequence is as follows: TGTGCCAGCAGCTCCCGGGACTACGGGGCCGAGCAGTACTTC. Its protein is CASSSRDYGAEQYF.